The clone carrying this T cell receptor beta chain came up many times. This sample stems from a study of T cells after yellow fever vaccination. One entry per CDR3 protein results from TCRdb running MiXCR on the 5' RACE reads. The sample lists about 120,000 distinct CDR3 sequences, 7.2% occurring once. The receptor comes from a man younger than 35 who received the YFV17D yellow fever vaccine. The sample here was CD4+ T cells sorted from PBMCs, taken around 45 days after the first yellow fever vaccination.

DNA for the CDR3: TGTGCCAGCAGTTTATGGGGCGGGGGGAACACCGGGGAGCTGTTTTTT. It yields the protein CASSLWGGGNTGELFF. J is TRBJ2-2 and V is TRBV12-3 or TRBV12-4; 7 bases are shared with TRBD2. The CDR3 is made up of 16 amino acids. V trimming: 2 bases; J trimming: 1 base; junction bases outside the gene matches: 4.